The T cell receptor beta chain under discussion was sequenced for a study of post-analysis software for immune sequencing data. Study-level information: Disease courses included relapsing-remitting, secondary progressive and progressive-relapsing multiple sclerosis. Study-level results: A significant reduction in normalized Chao1 diversity was observed in multiple sclerosis patients versus controls. Higher frequency in patients than in controls was seen for roughly five TRBV segments, with TRBV5-6, TRBV5-1 and TRBV20-1 among them.

The authors incorporated unique molecular identifiers into the TCR beta cDNA libraries. T cells numbering about 0.9 to 11 million yielded cDNA molecules that totaled roughly 500,000. TCRdb used MiXCR to reprocess the PCR reads, holding one entry per CDR3 protein. There are 430,000 or so distinct CDR3 sequences in the sample; 35% to 45% occur only once, and under 9% lies in the top ten. Looked up from germline, CDR1 is PRHDT and CDR2 is FYEKMQ (reference sequence). CDR3 length equals 13 residues. V was pared by 5 bases and J by 6 bases, with 4 bases of the junction left unmatched. About this clonotype: What it recognizes is unknown.

The origin of this receptor is a girl aged 2-15 years with multiple sclerosis. What was sequenced was blood. The chain recombines TRBV13 with TRBJ2-4; 7 bases map to TRBD1. CDR3 sequence reads: CASSQGDRNIQYF. CDR3 bases: TGTGCCAGCAGCCAAGGGGACAGAAACATTCAGTACTTC.